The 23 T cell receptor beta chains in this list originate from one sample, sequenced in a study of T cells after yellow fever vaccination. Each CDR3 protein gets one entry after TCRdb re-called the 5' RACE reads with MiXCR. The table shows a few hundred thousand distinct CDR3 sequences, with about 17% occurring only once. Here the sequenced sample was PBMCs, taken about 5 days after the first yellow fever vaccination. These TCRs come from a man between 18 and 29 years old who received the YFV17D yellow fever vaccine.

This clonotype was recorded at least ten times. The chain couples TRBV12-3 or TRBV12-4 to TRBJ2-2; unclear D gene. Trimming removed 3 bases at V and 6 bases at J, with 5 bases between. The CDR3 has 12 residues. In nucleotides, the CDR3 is TGTGCCAGCAGTTTCGTAGCCGGGGAGCTGTTTTTT. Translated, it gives CASSFVAGELFF.

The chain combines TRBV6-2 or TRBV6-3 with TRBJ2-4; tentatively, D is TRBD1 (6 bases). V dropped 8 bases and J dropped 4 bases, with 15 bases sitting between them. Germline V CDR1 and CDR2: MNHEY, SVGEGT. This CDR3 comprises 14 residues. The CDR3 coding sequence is TGTGCCAGCCTCTCACAGGGACGAAAAAACATTCAGTACTTC. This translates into CASLSQGRKNIQYF.

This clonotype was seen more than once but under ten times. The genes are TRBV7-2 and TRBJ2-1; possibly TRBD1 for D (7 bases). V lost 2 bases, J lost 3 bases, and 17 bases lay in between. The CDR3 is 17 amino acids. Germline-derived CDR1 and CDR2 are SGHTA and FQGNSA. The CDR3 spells CASSLLTGQGGYNEQFF. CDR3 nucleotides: TGTGCCAGCAGCTTACTAACCGGCCAGGGGGGCTACAATGAGCAGTTCTTC.

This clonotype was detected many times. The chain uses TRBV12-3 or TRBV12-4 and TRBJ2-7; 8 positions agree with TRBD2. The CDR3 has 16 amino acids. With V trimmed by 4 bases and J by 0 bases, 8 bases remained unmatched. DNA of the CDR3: TGTGCCAGCAGTTCCCTGACTAGCGTCAGCTCCTACGAGCAGTACTTC. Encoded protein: CASSSLTSVSSYEQYF.

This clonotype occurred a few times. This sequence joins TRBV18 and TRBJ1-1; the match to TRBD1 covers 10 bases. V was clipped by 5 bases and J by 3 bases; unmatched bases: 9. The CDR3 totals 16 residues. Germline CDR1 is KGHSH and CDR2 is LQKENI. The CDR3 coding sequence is TGTGCCAGCTCATCCATGGGACAGGGGACCTACACTGAAGCTTTCTTT. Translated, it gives CASSSMGQGTYTEAFF.

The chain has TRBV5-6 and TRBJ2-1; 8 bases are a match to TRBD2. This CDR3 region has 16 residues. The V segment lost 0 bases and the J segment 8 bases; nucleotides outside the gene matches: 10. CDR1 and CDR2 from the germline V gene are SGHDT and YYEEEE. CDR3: CASSLDSSGVFDEQFF. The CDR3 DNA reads TGTGCCAGCAGCTTGGATAGTAGCGGGGTTTTCGATGAGCAGTTCTTC.

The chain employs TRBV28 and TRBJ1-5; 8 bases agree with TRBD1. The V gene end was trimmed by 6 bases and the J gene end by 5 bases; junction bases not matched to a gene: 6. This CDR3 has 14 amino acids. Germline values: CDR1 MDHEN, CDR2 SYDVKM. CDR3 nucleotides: TGTGCCAGCAGCAGACAGGGGAGTTATCAGCCCCAGCATTTT. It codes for CASSRQGSYQPQHF.

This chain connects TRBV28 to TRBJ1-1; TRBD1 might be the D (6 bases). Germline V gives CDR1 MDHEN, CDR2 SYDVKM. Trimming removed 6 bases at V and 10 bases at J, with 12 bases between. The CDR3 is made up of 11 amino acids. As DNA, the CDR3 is TGTGCCAGCAGCCCAGGGGATTCAGCTTTCTTT. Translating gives CASSPGDSAFF.

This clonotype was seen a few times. Written as DNA, the CDR3 is TGCGCCAGCAGTGAGTCGCAGGGAACGGTCCACGAGCAGTACGTC. Its translation is CASSESQGTVHEQYV. The genes are TRBV10-2 and TRBJ2-7; D possibly corresponds to TRBD1 (5 bases). Germline loops: CDR1 WSHSY, CDR2 SAAADI. The CDR3 runs 15 residues. Deletions cut 0 bases from V and 5 bases from J, with 14 bases between.

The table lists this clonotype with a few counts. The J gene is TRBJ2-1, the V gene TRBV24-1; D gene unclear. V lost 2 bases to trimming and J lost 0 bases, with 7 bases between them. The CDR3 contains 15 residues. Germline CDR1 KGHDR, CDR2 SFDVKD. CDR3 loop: CATSDSASSYNEQFF. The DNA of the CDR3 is TGTGCCACCAGTGATTCAGCTAGCTCCTACAATGAGCAGTTCTTC.

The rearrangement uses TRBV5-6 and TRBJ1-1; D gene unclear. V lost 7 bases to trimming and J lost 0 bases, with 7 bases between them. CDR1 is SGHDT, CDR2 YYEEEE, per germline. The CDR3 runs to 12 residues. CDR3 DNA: TGTGCCAGCCGTTCAGTGAACACTGAAGCTTTCTTT. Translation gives CASRSVNTEAFF.

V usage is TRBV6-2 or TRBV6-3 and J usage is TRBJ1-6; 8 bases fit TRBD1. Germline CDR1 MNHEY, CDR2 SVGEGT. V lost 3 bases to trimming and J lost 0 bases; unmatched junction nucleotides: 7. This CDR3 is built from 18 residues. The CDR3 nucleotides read TGTGCCAGCAGTTATACCGGGACAGGAAGCTCCTATAATTCACCCCTCCACTTT. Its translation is CASSYTGTGSSYNSPLHF.

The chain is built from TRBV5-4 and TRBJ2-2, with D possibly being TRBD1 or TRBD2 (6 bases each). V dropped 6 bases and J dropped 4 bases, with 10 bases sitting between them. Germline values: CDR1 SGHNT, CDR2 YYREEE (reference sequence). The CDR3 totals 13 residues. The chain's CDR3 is CASKGGGTGELFF. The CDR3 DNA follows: TGTGCCAGCAAGGGGGGAGGCACCGGGGAGCTGTTTTTT.

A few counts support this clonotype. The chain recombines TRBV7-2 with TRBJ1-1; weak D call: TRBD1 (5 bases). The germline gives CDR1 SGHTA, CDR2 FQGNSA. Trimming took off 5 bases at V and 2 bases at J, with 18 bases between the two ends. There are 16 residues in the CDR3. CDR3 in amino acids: CASSLPKGTRNTEAFF. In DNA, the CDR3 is TGTGCCAGCAGCCTACCCAAAGGGACCCGTAACACTGAAGCTTTCTTT.

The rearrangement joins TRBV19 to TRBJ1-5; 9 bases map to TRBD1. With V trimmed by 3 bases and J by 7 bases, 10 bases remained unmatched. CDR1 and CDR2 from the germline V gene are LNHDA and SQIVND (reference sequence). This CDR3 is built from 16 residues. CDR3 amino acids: CASSMGTGKSGQPQHF. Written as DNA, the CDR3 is TGTGCCAGTAGTATGGGGACAGGGAAAAGCGGACAGCCCCAGCATTTT.

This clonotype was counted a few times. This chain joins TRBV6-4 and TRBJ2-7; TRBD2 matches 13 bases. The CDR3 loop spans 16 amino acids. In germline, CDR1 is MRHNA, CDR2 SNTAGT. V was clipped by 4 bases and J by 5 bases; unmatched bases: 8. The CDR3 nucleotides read TGTGCCAGCAGTGCTACTAGCGGGGGGGAAGTGGACGAGCAGTACTTC. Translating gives CASSATSGGEVDEQYF.

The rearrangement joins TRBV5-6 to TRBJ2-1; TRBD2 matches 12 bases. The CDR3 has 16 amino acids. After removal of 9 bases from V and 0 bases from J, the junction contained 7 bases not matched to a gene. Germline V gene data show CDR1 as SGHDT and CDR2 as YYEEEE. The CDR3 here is CATGLAGSLSYNEQFF. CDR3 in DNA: TGTGCCACCGGACTAGCGGGGAGTCTCTCCTACAATGAGCAGTTCTTC. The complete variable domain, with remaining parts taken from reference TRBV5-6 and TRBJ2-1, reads DAGVTQSPTHLIKTRGQQVTLRCSPKSGHDTVSWYQQALGQGPQFIFQYYEEEERQRGNFPDRFSGHQFPNYSSELNVNALLLGDSALYLCATGLAGSLSYNEQFFGPGTRLTVL.

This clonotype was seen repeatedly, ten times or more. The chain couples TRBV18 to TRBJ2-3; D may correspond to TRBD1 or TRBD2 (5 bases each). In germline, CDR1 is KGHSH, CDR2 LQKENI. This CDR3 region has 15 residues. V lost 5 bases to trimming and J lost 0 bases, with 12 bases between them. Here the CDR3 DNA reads TGTGCCAGCTCAGAAGGGACGGTTAGCACAGATACGCAGTATTTT. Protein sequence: CASSEGTVSTDTQYF.

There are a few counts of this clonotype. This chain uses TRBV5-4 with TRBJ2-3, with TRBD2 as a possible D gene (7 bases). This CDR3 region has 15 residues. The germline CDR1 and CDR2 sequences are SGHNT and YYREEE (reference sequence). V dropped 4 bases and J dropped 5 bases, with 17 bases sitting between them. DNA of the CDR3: TGTGCCAGCAGCCCACAGGGAGGGGTACTAGATACGCAGTATTTT. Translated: CASSPQGGVLDTQYF.

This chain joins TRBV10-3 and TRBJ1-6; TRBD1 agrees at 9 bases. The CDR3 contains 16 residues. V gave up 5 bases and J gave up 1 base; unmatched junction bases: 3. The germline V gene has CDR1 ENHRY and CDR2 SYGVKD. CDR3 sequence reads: CAISLQGASYNSPLHF. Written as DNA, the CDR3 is TGTGCCATCAGTTTACAGGGGGCATCCTATAATTCACCCCTCCACTTT.

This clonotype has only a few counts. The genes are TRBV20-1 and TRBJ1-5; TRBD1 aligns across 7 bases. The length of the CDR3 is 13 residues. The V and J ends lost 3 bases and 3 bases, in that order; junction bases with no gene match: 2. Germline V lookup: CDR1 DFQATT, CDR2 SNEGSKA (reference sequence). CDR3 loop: CSARDRLNQPQHF. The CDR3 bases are TGCAGTGCTAGGGACAGGCTCAATCAGCCCCAGCATTTT.

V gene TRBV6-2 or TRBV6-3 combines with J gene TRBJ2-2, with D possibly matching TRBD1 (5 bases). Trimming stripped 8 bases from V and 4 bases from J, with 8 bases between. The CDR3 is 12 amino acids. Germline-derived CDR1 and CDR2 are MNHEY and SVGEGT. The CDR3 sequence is CASSGSTGELFF. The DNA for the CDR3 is TGTGCCAGCTCAGGGTCCACCGGGGAGCTGTTTTTT.

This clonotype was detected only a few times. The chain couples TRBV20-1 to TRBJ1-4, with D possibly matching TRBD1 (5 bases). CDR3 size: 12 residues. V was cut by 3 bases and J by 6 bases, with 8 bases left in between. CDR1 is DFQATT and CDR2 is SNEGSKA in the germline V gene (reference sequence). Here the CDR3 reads CSASPGDEKLFF. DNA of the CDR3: TGCAGTGCTAGCCCGGGGGATGAAAAACTGTTTTTT.